This TCR beta chain derives from a study of cytomegalovirus exposure and HLA in healthy donors. As to this clone: The antigen remains unidentified.

Donors in the study were healthy people who gave bone marrow. The PCR contained 60 Vbeta and 13 Jbeta primers. Profiling relied on immunoSEQ multiplex PCR, and the TCRdb table lists in-frame clones only, not all of them. Recorded for this sample: 180,000 or so clones. Study observations and caveats: In most subjects, TCR beta sequences reportedly gave accurate predictions of HLA-A and HLA-B alleles.

Source material: PBMCs. This receptor was identified in a woman between 18 and 29 years old in good health and CMV-seropositive.

The CDR3, as DNA: TGCGCCAGCAGCTCTGGGACAGGGGATATTGTCAACACTGAAGCTTTCTTT. This sequence encodes CASSSGTGDIVNTEAFF. The chain recombines TRBV5-1 with TRBJ1-1; 10 positions match TRBD1. The germline CDR1 and CDR2 sequences are SGHRS and YFSETQ. The CDR3 spans 17 residues. With V trimmed by 3 bases and J by 2 bases, 10 bases remained unmatched.